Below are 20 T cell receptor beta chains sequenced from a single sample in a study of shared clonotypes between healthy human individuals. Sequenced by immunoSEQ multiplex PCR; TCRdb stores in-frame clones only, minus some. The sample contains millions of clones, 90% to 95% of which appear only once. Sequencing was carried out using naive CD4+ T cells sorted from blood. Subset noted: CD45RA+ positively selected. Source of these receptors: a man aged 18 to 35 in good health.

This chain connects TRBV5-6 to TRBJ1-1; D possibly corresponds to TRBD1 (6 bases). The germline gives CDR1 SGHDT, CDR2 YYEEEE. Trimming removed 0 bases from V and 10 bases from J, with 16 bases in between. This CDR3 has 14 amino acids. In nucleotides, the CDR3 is TGTGCCAGCAGCTTGGCAGGGGCCGGAGATGGAGCTTTCTTT. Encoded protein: CASSLAGAGDGAFF. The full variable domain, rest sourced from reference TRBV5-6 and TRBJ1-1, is DAGVTQSPTHLIKTRGQQVTLRCSPKSGHDTVSWYQQALGQGPQFIFQYYEEEERQRGNFPDRFSGHQFPNYSSELNVNALLLGDSALYLCASSLAGAGDGAFFGQGTRLTVV.

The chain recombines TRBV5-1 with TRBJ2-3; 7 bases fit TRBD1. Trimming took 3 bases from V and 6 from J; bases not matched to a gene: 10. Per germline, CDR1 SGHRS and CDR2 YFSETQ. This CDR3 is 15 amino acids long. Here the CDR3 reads CASSSGQSAPDTQYF. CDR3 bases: TGCGCCAGCAGCTCGGGACAGAGTGCACCCGATACGCAGTATTTT.

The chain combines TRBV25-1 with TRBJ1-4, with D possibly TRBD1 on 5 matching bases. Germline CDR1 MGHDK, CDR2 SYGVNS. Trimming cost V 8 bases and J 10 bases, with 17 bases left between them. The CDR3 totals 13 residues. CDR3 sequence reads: CASGEGQGGKLFF. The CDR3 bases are TGTGCCAGCGGGGAAGGGCAGGGCGGAAAACTGTTTTTT.

CDR3 loop: CASSQEGGLDGNQPQHF. CDR3 sequence (DNA): TGCGCCAGCAGCCAAGAAGGGGGGCTGGATGGCAATCAGCCCCAGCATTTT. This chain joins TRBV4-1 and TRBJ1-5, with a tentative D call TRBD1 (6 bases). CDR3 length: 17 amino acids. Trimming took off 0 bases at V and 2 bases at J, with 14 bases between the two ends. In germline, CDR1 is MGHRA, CDR2 YSYEKL.

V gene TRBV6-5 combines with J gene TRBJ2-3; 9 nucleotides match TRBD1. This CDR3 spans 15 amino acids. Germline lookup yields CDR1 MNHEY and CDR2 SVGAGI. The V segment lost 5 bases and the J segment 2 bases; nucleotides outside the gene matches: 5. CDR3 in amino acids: CASSHGTGNTDTQYF. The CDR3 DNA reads TGTGCCAGCAGTCACGGGACAGGGAACACAGATACGCAGTATTTT.

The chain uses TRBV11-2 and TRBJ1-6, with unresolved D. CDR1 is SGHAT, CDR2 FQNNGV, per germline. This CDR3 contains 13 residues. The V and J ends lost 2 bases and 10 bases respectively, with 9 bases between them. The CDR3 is CASSLQFRSPLHF. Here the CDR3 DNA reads TGTGCCAGCAGCTTACAGTTCCGGTCACCCCTCCACTTT. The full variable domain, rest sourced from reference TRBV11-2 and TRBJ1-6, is EAGVAQSPRYKIIEKRQSVAFWCNPISGHATLYWYQQILGQGPKLLIQFQNNGVVDDSQLPKDRFSAERLKGVDSTLKIQPAKLEDSAVYLCASSLQFRSPLHFGNGTRLTVT.

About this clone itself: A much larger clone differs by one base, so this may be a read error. For the CDR3, the DNA is TGTGCCAGCAGCTTGACTAGCGGGAGTTTCCACGAGCAGTACTTC. Protein: CASSLTSGSFHEQYF. This chain links TRBV5-4 with TRBJ2-7; TRBD2 agrees at 11 bases. This CDR3 comprises 15 residues. V lost 1 base, J lost 5 bases, and 5 bases stayed unmatched. The germline CDR1 and CDR2 sequences are SGHNT and YYREEE (reference sequence).

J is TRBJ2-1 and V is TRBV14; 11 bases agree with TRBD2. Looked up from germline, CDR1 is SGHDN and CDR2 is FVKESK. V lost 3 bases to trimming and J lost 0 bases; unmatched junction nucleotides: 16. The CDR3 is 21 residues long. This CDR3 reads CASSHASGGREYMSSYNEQFF. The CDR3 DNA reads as TGTGCCAGCAGCCACGCTAGCGGGGGGCGCGAATATATGAGCTCCTACAATGAGCAGTTCTTC.

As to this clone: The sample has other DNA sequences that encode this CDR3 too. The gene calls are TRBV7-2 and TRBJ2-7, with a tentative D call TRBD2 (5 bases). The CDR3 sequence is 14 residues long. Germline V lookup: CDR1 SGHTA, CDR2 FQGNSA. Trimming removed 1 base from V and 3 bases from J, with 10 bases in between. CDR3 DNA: TGTGCCAGCAGCTTAGTTGGACTGAACTACGAGCAGTACTTC. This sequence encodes CASSLVGLNYEQYF.

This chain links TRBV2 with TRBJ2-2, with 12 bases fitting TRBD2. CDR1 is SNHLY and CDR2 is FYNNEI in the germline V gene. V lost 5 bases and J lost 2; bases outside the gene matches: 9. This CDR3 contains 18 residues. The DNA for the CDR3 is TGTGCCAGCAGTCTCGGACTAGCGGGATCCCCTAACACCGGGGAGCTGTTTTTT. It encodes CASSLGLAGSPNTGELFF.

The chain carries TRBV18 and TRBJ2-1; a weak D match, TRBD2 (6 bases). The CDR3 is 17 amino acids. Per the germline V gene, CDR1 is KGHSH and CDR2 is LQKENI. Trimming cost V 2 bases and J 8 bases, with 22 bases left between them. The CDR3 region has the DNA TGTGCCAGCTCACCAGGAGGGCTAGGTGAGGAGACAGATGAGCAGTTCTTC. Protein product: CASSPGGLGEETDEQFF.

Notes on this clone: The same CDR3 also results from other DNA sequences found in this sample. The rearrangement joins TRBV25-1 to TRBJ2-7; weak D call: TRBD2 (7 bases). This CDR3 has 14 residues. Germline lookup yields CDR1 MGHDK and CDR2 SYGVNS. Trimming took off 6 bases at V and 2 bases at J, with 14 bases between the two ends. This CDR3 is CASRKTGGTYEQYF. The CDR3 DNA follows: TGTGCCAGCAGGAAGACGGGGGGCACCTACGAGCAGTACTTC.

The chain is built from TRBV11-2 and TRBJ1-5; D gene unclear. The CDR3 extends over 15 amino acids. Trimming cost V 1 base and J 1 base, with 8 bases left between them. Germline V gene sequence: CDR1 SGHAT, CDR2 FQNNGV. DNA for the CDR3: TGTGCCAGCAGCTTAGGGGTTGGGAGCAATCAGCCCCAGCATTTT. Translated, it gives CASSLGVGSNQPQHF.

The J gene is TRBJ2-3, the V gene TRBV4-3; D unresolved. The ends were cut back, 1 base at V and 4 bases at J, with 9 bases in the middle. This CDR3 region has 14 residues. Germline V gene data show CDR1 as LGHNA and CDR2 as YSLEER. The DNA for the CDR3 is TGCGCCAGCAGCCAAGTCCTAGACCCAGATACGCAGTATTTT. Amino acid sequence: CASSQVLDPDTQYF.

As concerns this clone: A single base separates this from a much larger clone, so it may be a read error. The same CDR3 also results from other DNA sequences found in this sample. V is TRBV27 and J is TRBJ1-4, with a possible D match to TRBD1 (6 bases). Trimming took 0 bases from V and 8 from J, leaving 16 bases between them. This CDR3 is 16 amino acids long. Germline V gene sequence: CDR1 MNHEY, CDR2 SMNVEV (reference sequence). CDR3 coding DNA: TGTGCCAGCAGTTTATCGGCACCAGATAGGGGGGAAAAACTGTTTTTT. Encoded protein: CASSLSAPDRGEKLFF.

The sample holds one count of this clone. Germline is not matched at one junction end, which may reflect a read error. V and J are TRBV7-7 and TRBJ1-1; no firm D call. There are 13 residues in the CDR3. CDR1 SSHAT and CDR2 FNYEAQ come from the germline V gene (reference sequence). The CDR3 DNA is TGTGCTAGCAGCTTAGCTGGGGACACTGAAGCTTTCTTT. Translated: CASSLAGDTEAFF.

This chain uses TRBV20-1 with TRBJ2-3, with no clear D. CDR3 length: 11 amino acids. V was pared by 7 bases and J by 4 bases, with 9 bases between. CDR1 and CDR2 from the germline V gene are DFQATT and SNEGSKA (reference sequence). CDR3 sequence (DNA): TGCAGTGTGGACGAGTCAGATACGCAGTATTTT. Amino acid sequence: CSVDESDTQYF.

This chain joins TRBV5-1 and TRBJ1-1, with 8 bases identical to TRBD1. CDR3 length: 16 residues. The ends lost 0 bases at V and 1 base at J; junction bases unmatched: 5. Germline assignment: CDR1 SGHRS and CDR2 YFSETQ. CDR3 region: CASSLGATGANTEAFF. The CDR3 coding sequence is TGCGCCAGCAGCTTGGGAGCGACAGGGGCGAACACTGAAGCTTTCTTT. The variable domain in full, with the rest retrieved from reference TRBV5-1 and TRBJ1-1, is KAGVTQTPRYLIKTRGQQVTLSCSPISGHRSVSWYQQTPGQGLQFLFEYFSETQRNKGNFPGRFSGRQFSNSRSEMNVSTLELGDSALYLCASSLGATGANTEAFFGQGTRLTVV.

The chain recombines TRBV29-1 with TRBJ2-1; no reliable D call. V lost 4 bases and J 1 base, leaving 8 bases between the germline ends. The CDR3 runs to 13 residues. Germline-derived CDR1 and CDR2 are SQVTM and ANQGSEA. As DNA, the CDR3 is TGCAGCGTTGTAAAAGCATCCTACAATGAGCAGTTCTTC. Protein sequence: CSVVKASYNEQFF.

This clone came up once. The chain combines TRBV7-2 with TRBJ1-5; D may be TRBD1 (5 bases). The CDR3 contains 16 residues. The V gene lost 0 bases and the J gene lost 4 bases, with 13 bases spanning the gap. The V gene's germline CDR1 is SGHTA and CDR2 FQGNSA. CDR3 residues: CASSLAGQGGNQPQHF. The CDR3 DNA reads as TGTGCCAGCAGCTTAGCGGGCCAGGGTGGGAATCAGCCCCAGCATTTT.